This T cell receptor beta chain originates from a study of response to subunit inactivated influenza vaccine. Study results and caveats: Authors suggested that a seasonal influenza vaccination recruits few new T cells each time.

CDR3 length: 14 amino acids. Germline CDR1 is SNHLY and CDR2 is FYNNEI. V was cut by 8 bases and J by 4 bases, with 17 bases left in between. Remarks on this clonotype: Its target is not known.

TCRdb redid the calling of the RT-PCR reads with MiXCR, one entry per CDR3 protein. Among around 580,000 distinct CDR3 sequences, 10% to 15% were seen once, and the ten largest hold 9.5% to 13%. The sample in question was PBMCs from blood, obtained on the day of vaccination. The rearrangement links TRBV2 to TRBJ1-2, with a possible D match to TRBD1 (5 bases). The clonotype originates from a man aged 50-59 years who received an inactivated influenza vaccine. CDR3 in amino acids: CASGRWGDGYGYTF. The CDR3 nucleotides are TGTGCCAGCGGACGGTGGGGGGACGGCTATGGCTACACCTTC. Full variable domain (remainder filled in from reference TRBV2 and TRBJ1-2): EPEVTQTPSHQVTQMGQEVILRCVPISNHLYFYWYRQILGQKVEFLVSFYNNEISEKSEIFDDQFSVERPDGSNFTLKIRSTKLEDSAMYFCASGRWGDGYGYTFGSGTRLTVV.